One and the same sample provided the 17 T cell receptor beta chains below, sequenced in a study of cytomegalovirus exposure and HLA in healthy donors. 60 Vbeta and 13 Jbeta primers were used in PCR. This table comes from immunoSEQ multiplex PCR, and its TCRdb copy is limited to in-frame clones, with some not included. The sample consists of over 130,000 clones, approximately 79% of them appearing once. Sequenced material: PBMCs. These receptor sequences come from a man in his forties or fifties in good health and CMV-seropositive.

V and J are TRBV27 and TRBJ1-5; 8 bases map to TRBD1. This CDR3 region has 15 residues. V shed 4 bases, J shed 7 bases, and the junction held 9 bases outside the gene matches. Per germline, CDR1 MNHEY and CDR2 SMNVEV (reference sequence). CDR3 coding DNA: TGTGCCAGCAGTTCACTTTCAGGGGGCTGGCAGCCCCAGCATTTT. Translation: CASSSLSGGWQPQHF.

V and J are TRBV7-2 and TRBJ2-7; maybe TRBD1 (5 bases). CDR1 SGHTA and CDR2 FQGNSA come from the germline V gene. The V gene lost 6 bases and the J gene lost 3 bases, with 18 bases spanning the gap. There are 15 residues in the CDR3. The CDR3 protein is CASRKSVGRNYEQYF. CDR3 sequence (DNA): TGTGCCAGCAGAAAGTCGGTGGGGCGGAACTACGAGCAGTACTTC.

The V gene is TRBV5-1, the J gene TRBJ2-3; 7 bases map to TRBD2. Germline V gives CDR1 SGHRS, CDR2 YFSETQ. The CDR3 totals 16 residues. V shed 0 bases, J shed 1 base, and the junction held 5 bases outside the gene matches. CDR3 nucleotide sequence: TGCGCCAGCAGCTTGGCCCTAACTAGCGGCACAGATACGCAGTATTTT. Its protein product is CASSLALTSGTDTQYF.

The genes are TRBV30 and TRBJ1-5; D may be TRBD1 (5 bases). This CDR3 has 13 residues. Germline lookup yields CDR1 GTSNPN and CDR2 SVGIG (reference sequence). Between the trimmed V and J ends, which lost 0 bases and 4 bases, there was a span of 7 bases. The CDR3 protein is CAWSVDRNQPQHF. The CDR3 bases are TGTGCCTGGAGTGTAGACAGAAATCAGCCCCAGCATTTT.

This chain uses TRBV7-8 with TRBJ1-1, with unresolved D. The CDR3 length is 16 residues. CDR1 is SGHVS, CDR2 FQNEAQ, per germline. Trimming shortened V by 1 base and J by 1 base, and 13 bases separated the two germline ends. This CDR3 reads CASSLGVAGSNTEAFF. The CDR3, as DNA: TGTGCCAGCAGCTTAGGCGTTGCGGGGTCGAACACTGAAGCTTTCTTT.

CDR3 residues: CAARLGPQSETQYF. CDR3 DNA: TGCGCCGCCAGGCTGGGGCCACAGTCGGAGACCCAGTACTTC. V is TRBV5-1 and J is TRBJ2-5; D perhaps matches TRBD1 (5 bases). Deletions cut 10 bases from V and 5 bases from J, with 21 bases between. Germline-derived CDR1 and CDR2 are SGHRS and YFSETQ. This CDR3 contains 14 residues.

This clone was seen just once. CDR3 region: CASSPPSGGWNEQFF. The CDR3 DNA follows: TGTGCCAGCTCACCACCGAGCGGGGGTTGGAATGAGCAGTTCTTC. V gene TRBV18 combines with J gene TRBJ2-1, with TRBD2 matching 8 bases. V gave up 0 bases and J gave up 7 bases; unmatched junction bases: 5. Germline V gene lookup returns CDR1 KGHSH and CDR2 LQKENI. The CDR3 spans 15 residues.

The rearrangement links TRBV7-2 to TRBJ2-3, with 11 bases lining up with TRBD1. CDR1 is SGHTA and CDR2 is FQGNSA in the germline V gene. The ends lost 0 bases at V and 6 bases at J; junction bases unmatched: 5. This CDR3 has 16 amino acids. Written as DNA, the CDR3 is TGTGCCAGCAGCTTAGCCTGGACAGGGGGCGCGGATACGCAGTATTTT. It is translated as CASSLAWTGGADTQYF.

The rearrangement joins TRBV11-3 to TRBJ1-5, with TRBD1 identical over 9 bases. Germline loops: CDR1 SGHNT, CDR2 YENEEA. With V trimmed by 4 bases and J by 5 bases, 9 bases remained unmatched. The CDR3 totals 16 residues. CDR3: CASSSWTGDVDQPQHF. In DNA form, the CDR3 reads TGTGCCAGCAGCTCATGGACAGGGGATGTCGATCAGCCCCAGCATTTT.

The chain is built from TRBV27 and TRBJ2-2; no reliable D call. The length of the CDR3 is 12 residues. With 3 bases removed from V and 4 bases from J, the gap between germline ends came to 3 bases. The germline V gene encodes CDR1 MNHEY and CDR2 SMNVEV (reference sequence). The CDR3 loop reads CASSFGTGELFF. For the CDR3, the DNA is TGTGCCAGCAGTTTCGGCACCGGGGAGCTGTTTTTT.

This clone was detected only a few times. The chain couples TRBV19 to TRBJ1-5, with 8 nucleotides matching TRBD1. V was pared by 4 bases and J by 2 bases, with 4 bases of the junction left unmatched. CDR1 and CDR2 (germline): LNHDA, SQIVND (reference sequence). CDR3 length equals 15 residues. The CDR3 DNA sequence: TGTGCCAGTAGTACCGGACAGGGCCGCAATCAGCCCCAGCATTTT. Translated: CASSTGQGRNQPQHF.

This clone was seen a handful of times. As DNA, the CDR3 is TGTGCCAGTAGTATAAACATGAACACTGAAGCTTTCTTT. Translating gives CASSINMNTEAFF. The chain combines TRBV19 with TRBJ1-1; D is unresolved. This CDR3 spans 13 amino acids. Looked up from germline, CDR1 is LNHDA and CDR2 is SQIVND (reference sequence). V shed 2 bases and J shed 0 bases, with 4 bases lying between them. The entire variable domain, with the rest obtained from reference TRBV19 and TRBJ1-1, is as follows: DGGITQSPKYLFRKEGQNVTLSCEQNLNHDAMYWYRQDPGQGLRLIYYSQIVNDFQKGDIAEGYSVSREKKESFPLTVTSAQKNPTAFYLCASSINMNTEAFFGQGTRLTVV.

V and J are TRBV5-1 and TRBJ2-2; D unresolved. The V and J ends lost 4 bases and 7 bases respectively, with 8 bases between them. This CDR3 is 12 amino acids long. CDR1 and CDR2 from the germline V gene are SGHRS and YFSETQ. The CDR3: CASSQEIGELFF. CDR3 nucleotide sequence: TGCGCCAGCAGCCAAGAGATCGGGGAGCTGTTTTTT.

The gene calls are TRBV28 and TRBJ2-1, with unresolved D. From germline, CDR1 is MDHEN and CDR2 SYDVKM. The CDR3 is made up of 12 amino acids. V lost 2 bases and J lost 4, with 3 bases in between. The CDR3 protein is CASSLLYNEQFF. The CDR3 DNA is TGTGCCAGCAGTTTACTTTACAATGAGCAGTTCTTC.

The chain employs TRBV29-1 and TRBJ2-7, with no clear D. Trimming shortened V by 3 bases and J by 1 base, and 4 bases separated the two germline ends. Germline CDR1 SQVTM, CDR2 ANQGSEA. The CDR3 runs 11 residues. The CDR3 sequence is CSVDKSYEQYF. The DNA for the CDR3 is TGCAGCGTTGACAAATCCTACGAGCAGTACTTC.

V usage is TRBV4-2 and J usage is TRBJ2-3, with 12 bases that match TRBD2. V lost 4 bases and J lost 8; bases outside the gene matches: 16. The germline CDR1 and CDR2 sequences are LGHNA and YNFKEQ. The CDR3 loop spans 18 amino acids. The CDR3, as DNA: TGTGCCAGCAGCCCTCACCCCGCTAGCGGGAGGGTACTGGGTACGCAGTATTTT. Translated, it gives CASSPHPASGRVLGTQYF.

This clone appeared a few times. V gene TRBV28 combines with J gene TRBJ2-5; 9 nucleotides agree with TRBD2. The J call is uncertain, as TRBJ2-7 better fits the DNA end. This CDR3 is built from 15 residues. Germline CDR1 reads MDHEN; CDR2 reads SYDVKM. The CDR3 DNA reads as TGTGCCAGCAGCTTGGCGACTAGCGGCTCCTACGAGCAGTACTTC. Translating it yields CASSLATSGSYEQYF.